This T cell receptor (beta chain) stems from a study of cytomegalovirus exposure and HLA in healthy donors. General study findings and limits: In a later analysis, parvovirus B19, influenza, CMV and Epstein-Barr virus appeared linked to several top co-occurrence clusters. Exclusion applied to some V segments, including TRBV6-2 and TRBV6-3, as they were indistinguishable.

Germline V gene lookup returns CDR1 MGHDK and CDR2 SYGVNS. Deletions cut 3 bases from V and 6 bases from J, with 18 bases between. The length of the CDR3 is 16 residues. Both 60 Vbeta primers and 13 Jbeta primers went into the PCR. Assay used: immunoSEQ multiplex PCR; TCRdb lists only in-frame clones, some missing. Its listing shows 60,000 to 70,000 clones. Concerning this clone itself: What it binds is unknown.

The sequencing input was PBMCs. The receptor was isolated from a boy aged 5-17 years in good health and CMV-seronegative. The V call is TRBV25-1, the J call TRBJ2-1; possible D gene TRBD2, 6 bases. The CDR3: CASSEPGLQAFNEQFF. The CDR3 DNA reads TGTGCCAGCAGTGAGCCCGGACTACAAGCGTTCAATGAGCAGTTCTTC. The entire variable domain, with the rest obtained from reference TRBV25-1 and TRBJ2-1, is as follows: EADIYQTPRYLVIGTGKKITLECSQTMGHDKMYWYQQDPGMELHLIHYSYGVNSTEKGDLSSESTVSRIRTEHFPLTLESARPSHTSQYLCASSEPGLQAFNEQFFGPGTRLTVL.